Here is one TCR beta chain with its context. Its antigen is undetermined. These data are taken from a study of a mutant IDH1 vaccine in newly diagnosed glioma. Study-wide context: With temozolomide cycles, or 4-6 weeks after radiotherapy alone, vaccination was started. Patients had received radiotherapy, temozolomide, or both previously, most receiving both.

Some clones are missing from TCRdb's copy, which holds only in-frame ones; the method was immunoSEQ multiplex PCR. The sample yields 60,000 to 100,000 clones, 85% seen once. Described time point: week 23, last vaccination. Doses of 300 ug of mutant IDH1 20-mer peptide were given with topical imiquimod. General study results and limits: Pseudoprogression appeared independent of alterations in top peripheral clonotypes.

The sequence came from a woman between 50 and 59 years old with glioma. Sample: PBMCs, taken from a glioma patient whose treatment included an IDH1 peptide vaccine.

The CDR3 bases are TGTGCCAGCAGCTTAGAGGCAGGGTTTAGCACTGAAGCTTTCTTT. This translates into CASSLEAGFSTEAFF. The gene calls are TRBV13 and TRBJ1-1, with D maybe TRBD1 (5 bases). Germline V gives CDR1 PRHDT, CDR2 FYEKMQ (reference sequence). The CDR3 loop spans 15 amino acids. Trimming cost V 1 base and J 4 bases, with 13 bases left between them.